This T cell receptor beta chain was captured in a study of response to subunit inactivated influenza vaccine. General study findings and limits: That few new T cells are recruited by each seasonal influenza vaccination was the authors' suggestion.

Turning to this clonotype: Its antigen remains unknown.

TCRdb used MiXCR to reprocess the RT-PCR reads, holding one entry per CDR3 protein. This sample has roughly 500,000 distinct CDR3 sequences, with 15% to 20% found just once. This TCR came from a man in his fifties or sixties who received an inactivated influenza vaccine. The sample in question was CD4+ T cells sorted from PBMCs, obtained roughly 24 months after vaccination.

Here the CDR3 DNA reads TGTGCCAGCAGCCAAAGGACAGGGGCTGAAGCTTTCTTT. This encodes CASSQRTGAEAFF. J is TRBJ1-1 and V is TRBV7-3; 9 nucleotides match TRBD1. The CDR3 extends over 13 amino acids. V was pared by 5 bases and J by 6 bases, with 4 bases of the junction left unmatched. Germline assignment: CDR1 SGHTA and CDR2 FQGTGA.